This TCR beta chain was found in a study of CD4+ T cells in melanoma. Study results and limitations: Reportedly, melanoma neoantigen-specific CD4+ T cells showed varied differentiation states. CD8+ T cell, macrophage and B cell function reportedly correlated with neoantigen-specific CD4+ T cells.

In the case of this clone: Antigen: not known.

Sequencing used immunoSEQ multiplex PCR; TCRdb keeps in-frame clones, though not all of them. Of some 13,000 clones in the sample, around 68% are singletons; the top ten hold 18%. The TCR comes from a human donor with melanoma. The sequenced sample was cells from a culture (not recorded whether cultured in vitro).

CDR3 region: CASSIDLFEGGPRGKNIQYF. The CDR3 coding sequence is TGTGCCAGTAGTATAGATCTATTTGAGGGGGGGCCGCGGGGAAAAAACATTCAGTACTTC. This chain links TRBV19 with TRBJ2-4; a possible D gene is TRBD2 (7 bases). Trimming took off 0 bases at V and 4 bases at J, with 25 bases between the two ends. The CDR3 runs 20 residues. From germline, CDR1 is LNHDA and CDR2 SQIVND (reference sequence).